This TCR beta chain was identified in a study of cytotoxic CD8 clonotypes in ibrutinib-treated CLL. Background on the study: A median around twelve months of treatment, range 6 to 36, preceded the collection of response samples. The study recorded mean values of 255,043 productive templates and 80,000 to 100,000 productive rearrangements per sample. Study-level points and caveats: T-cell clonality at baseline went above that of age-matched healthy donors and rose and fell with circulating CD8+ T-cell counts.

A remark on this clone: Its target is not known.

Depth targeted 1 in 200,000 to 1 in 1 million T cells, averaging 10x coverage per clonotype. The table came from immunoSEQ multiplex PCR; TCRdb's copy has only in-frame clones and leaves some out. The data show nearly 100,000 clones, roughly 80% seen once. Germline CDR1 and CDR2: MNHNS and SASEGT. The trim removed 4 bases at V and 3 bases at J, leaving 2 bases unmatched. The CDR3 has 15 residues. The source is a human donor with chronic lymphocytic leukemia. The starting material was PBMCs, obtained after 12 months of ibrutinib treatment. The chain is built from TRBV6-1 and TRBJ2-1; 11 bases fit TRBD1. This CDR3 is CASSGTGGGYNEQFF. The CDR3 DNA sequence: TGTGCCAGCAGTGGGACAGGGGGCGGCTACAATGAGCAGTTCTTC.